The 23 T cell receptor beta chains below were found in one sample sequenced in a study of cytomegalovirus exposure and HLA in healthy donors. PCR used 60 Vbeta primers and 13 Jbeta primers. The assay was immunoSEQ multiplex PCR, and TCRdb's table has in-frame clones only and misses some. The sample lists approximately 220,000 clones, roughly 70% seen once, with approximately 1.7% in the top ten. Sample: PBMCs. The receptors stem from a woman between 25 and 40 years old in good health and CMV-seronegative.

The rearrangement joins TRBV6-5 to TRBJ1-1; D possibly corresponds to TRBD1 (5 bases). The germline V and J ends were trimmed by 6 bases and 4 bases, with 12 bases remaining between them. CDR1 is MNHEY, CDR2 SVGAGI, per germline. This CDR3 contains 13 residues. The CDR3 sequence: CASRTVGGTEAFF. The CDR3 DNA reads TGTGCCAGCAGGACGGTGGGGGGCACTGAAGCTTTCTTT.

The chain has TRBV18 and TRBJ2-3; D is undetermined. The germline CDR1 and CDR2 sequences are KGHSH and LQKENI. This CDR3 spans 17 amino acids. V was pared by 2 bases and J by 1 base, with 16 bases between. DNA of the CDR3: TGTGCCAGCTCACCAGTGGTGGCAGGTTGGGGCACAGATACGCAGTATTTT. Translation: CASSPVVAGWGTDTQYF.

The chain is built from TRBV15 and TRBJ1-1, with 9 bases aligning to TRBD1. The V gene's germline CDR1 is LNHNV and CDR2 YYDKDF (reference sequence). Unmatched junction bases numbered 7, after V lost 1 base and J lost 13 bases. There are 13 residues in the CDR3. The CDR3 nucleotides are TGTGCCACCAGCAGAGTTGAGGGACAGGGATTTTTCTTT. It codes for CATSRVEGQGFFF. The full variable domain, in which reference TRBV15 and TRBJ1-1 provide the parts outside the CDR3, is DAMVIQNPRYQVTQFGKPVTLSCSQTLNHNVMYWYQQKSSQAPKLLFHYYDKDFNNEADTPDNFQSRRPNTSFCFLDIRSPGLGDTAMYLCATSRVEGQGFFFGQGTRLTVV.

The J gene is TRBJ2-7, the V gene TRBV7-6; TRBD2 aligns across 8 bases. The CDR3 has 16 amino acids. Germline loops: CDR1 SGHVS, CDR2 FNYEAQ. The V gene end was trimmed by 1 base and the J gene end by 7 bases; junction bases not matched to a gene: 12. The CDR3 DNA is TGTGCCAGCAGCTTAGGGTTTCTAGCGGGTTTCGAAGAGCAGTACTTC. Its protein product is CASSLGFLAGFEEQYF.

This chain joins TRBV7-9 and TRBJ2-1; D unclear. Deletions cut 3 bases from V and 9 bases from J, with 3 bases between. The CDR3 sequence is 10 residues long. Germline values: CDR1 SEHNR, CDR2 FQNEAQ (reference sequence). The CDR3 reads CASSFSEQFF. In DNA form, the CDR3 reads TGTGCCAGCAGCTTCTCTGAGCAGTTCTTC.

The chain is built from TRBV27 and TRBJ2-2; TRBD1 matches at 7 bases. Germline V lookup: CDR1 MNHEY, CDR2 SMNVEV (reference sequence). V lost 8 bases to trimming and J lost 5 bases; unmatched junction nucleotides: 14. The CDR3 has 16 residues. The CDR3 here is CASPSPGGGLTGELFF. CDR3 nucleotide sequence: TGTGCCAGCCCCTCACCAGGGGGTGGGTTGACCGGGGAGCTGTTTTTT.

This sequence joins TRBV5-1 and TRBJ1-2; 7 bases match TRBD1. The CDR3 length is 14 residues. The V gene end was trimmed by 4 bases and the J gene end by 8 bases; junction bases not matched to a gene: 11. Germline CDR1 reads SGHRS; CDR2 reads YFSETQ. CDR3 region: CASSPNPTQGGYTF. In DNA, the CDR3 is TGCGCCAGCAGCCCAAACCCCACACAGGGGGGCTACACCTTC.

V and J are TRBV9 and TRBJ1-4; TRBD1 matches 7 bases. The CDR3 consists of 15 residues. V trimming: 2 bases; J trimming: 3 bases; junction bases outside the gene matches: 4. Germline V gene lookup returns CDR1 SGDLS and CDR2 YYNGEE. Here the CDR3 DNA reads TGTGCCAGCAGCGTTTCCGGGACAGCTAATGAAAAACTGTTTTTT. Amino acid sequence: CASSVSGTANEKLFF.

This clone was counted between two and nine times. The rearrangement uses TRBV15 and TRBJ1-5, with TRBD1 matching over 7 bases. Germline values: CDR1 LNHNV, CDR2 YYDKDF (reference sequence). The V segment lost 5 bases and the J segment 7 bases; nucleotides outside the gene matches: 5. This CDR3 has 13 amino acids. CDR3 DNA: TGTGCCACCAGCGGGGCGGACAGGCAGCCCCAGCATTTT. Translated: CATSGADRQPQHF.

The V and J genes are TRBV5-6 and TRBJ1-1; TRBD1 agrees at 8 bases. Germline-derived CDR1 and CDR2 are SGHDT and YYEEEE. CDR3 length: 17 residues. V shed 2 bases and J 1 base; nucleotides not matched to a gene: 10. CDR3 bases: TGTGCCAGCAGCTTAGGACTGAGGCAGGGGGCGAACACTGAAGCTTTCTTT. Encoded protein: CASSLGLRQGANTEAFF.

Points on this clone: A junction boundary mismatches the germline segment, possibly from a read error. The chain recombines TRBV7-9 with TRBJ2-7; D unresolved. There are 12 residues in the CDR3. Germline V gene lookup returns CDR1 SEHNR and CDR2 FQNEAQ (reference sequence). CDR3 amino acids: CSSSHSSYEQYF. For the CDR3, the DNA is TGTTCCAGCAGCCACTCTTCCTACGAGCAGTACTTC.

The chain is built from TRBV2 and TRBJ2-2; D call uncertain. In germline, CDR1 is SNHLY, CDR2 FYNNEI. This CDR3 region has 13 residues. V was trimmed by 5 bases and J by 7 bases, leaving 11 bases between them. The CDR3 spells CASSPTLSGELFF. DNA for the CDR3: TGTGCCAGCAGTCCCACGTTGAGCGGGGAGCTGTTTTTT. Filled out from reference TRBV2 and TRBJ2-2, the complete variable domain reads EPEVTQTPSHQVTQMGQEVILRCVPISNHLYFYWYRQILGQKVEFLVSFYNNEISEKSEIFDDQFSVERPDGSNFTLKIRSTKLEDSAMYFCASSPTLSGELFFGEGSRLTVL.

The chain joins TRBV19 to TRBJ2-1; a weak D match, TRBD2 (7 bases). Germline V gene data show CDR1 as LNHDA and CDR2 as SQIVND (reference sequence). The CDR3 length is 16 residues. Between the trimmed V and J ends, which lost 3 bases and 5 bases, there was a span of 17 bases. CDR3 nucleotide sequence: TGTGCCAGTAGTATCAGAGGGGGAGGGTCAGACAATGAGCAGTTCTTC. Protein sequence: CASSIRGGGSDNEQFF. The full variable domain, completed using reference TRBV19 and TRBJ2-1, is DGGITQSPKYLFRKEGQNVTLSCEQNLNHDAMYWYRQDPGQGLRLIYYSQIVNDFQKGDIAEGYSVSREKKESFPLTVTSAQKNPTAFYLCASSIRGGGSDNEQFFGPGTRLTVL.

The V gene is TRBV7-2, the J gene TRBJ1-2; a possible D gene is TRBD1 (6 bases). Deletions cut 3 bases from V and 2 bases from J, with 10 bases between. Germline assignment: CDR1 SGHTA and CDR2 FQGNSA. This CDR3 region has 14 residues. The CDR3 DNA follows: TGTGCCAGCAGCTTTGACAGGTGGAACTATGGCTACACCTTC. This codes for CASSFDRWNYGYTF.

This clone has a single count. The chain links TRBV4-1 to TRBJ1-1; a possible D gene is TRBD1 (5 bases). The CDR3 is 15 amino acids. Looked up from germline, CDR1 is MGHRA and CDR2 is YSYEKL. V was trimmed by 3 bases and J by 2 bases, leaving 13 bases between them. CDR3 sequence (DNA): TGCGCCAGCAGCCAGTATCCCGGGGGAAACACTGAAGCTTTCTTT. It codes for CASSQYPGGNTEAFF.

The CDR3 reads CASSYLGAGSYEQYF. CDR3 coding DNA: TGTGCCAGCAGTTATCTGGGGGCTGGCTCCTACGAGCAGTACTTC. This chain links TRBV6-5 with TRBJ2-7; D might be TRBD1 (6 bases). The CDR3 sequence is 15 residues long. Trimming left V 3 bases short and J 0 bases short, with 12 bases between. CDR1 MNHEY and CDR2 SVGAGI come from the germline V gene.

The gene calls are TRBV5-1 and TRBJ1-3; 8 bases line up with TRBD1. The trim removed 1 base at V and 2 bases at J, leaving 2 bases unmatched. Germline V lookup: CDR1 SGHRS, CDR2 YFSETQ. This CDR3 has 15 amino acids. CDR3 residues: CASSLQGAPGNTIYF. CDR3 nucleotide sequence: TGCGCCAGCAGCTTGCAGGGGGCGCCTGGAAACACCATATATTTT.

Notes on this clone: An end of the junction does not agree with germline; a read error may underlie this. The J gene is TRBJ2-3, the V gene TRBV6-1; TRBD1 might be the D (5 bases). The CDR3 length is 12 residues. Germline CDR1 is MNHNS and CDR2 is SASEGT. CDR3 sequence: CAISAQGDTQYF. The CDR3 nucleotides read TGTGCCATCAGTGCCCAGGGAGATACGCAGTATTTT.

This chain uses TRBV7-9 with TRBJ2-7; 8 bases agree with TRBD1. J gave up 2 bases and V 5 bases, and 5 bases lay outside the gene matches. The CDR3 spans 14 residues. Germline CDR1 SEHNR, CDR2 FQNEAQ (reference sequence). The DNA for the CDR3 is TGTGCCAGCAGCGAAGACAGGGGAACCTACGAGCAGTACTTC. It encodes CASSEDRGTYEQYF. Supplemented by reference TRBV7-9 and TRBJ2-7, the full variable domain reads DTGVSQNPRHKITKRGQNVTFRCDPISEHNRLYWYRQTLGQGPEFLTYFQNEAQLEKSRLLSDRFSAERPKGSFSTLEIQRTEQGDSAMYLCASSEDRGTYEQYFGPGTRLTVT.

This sequence joins TRBV2 and TRBJ2-6; D unresolved. Germline-derived CDR1 and CDR2 are SNHLY and FYNNEI. V lost 8 bases and J 4 bases, leaving 12 bases between the germline ends. This CDR3 has 14 residues. This chain's CDR3 is CASLVSPGANVLTF. The CDR3 nucleotides read TGTGCCAGCCTAGTTTCACCAGGGGCCAACGTCCTGACTTTC.

This chain uses TRBV2 with TRBJ2-1, with 9 bases lining up with TRBD2. The V segment lost 6 bases and the J segment 7 bases; nucleotides outside the gene matches: 10. CDR3 length: 15 residues. Germline V gene sequence: CDR1 SNHLY, CDR2 FYNNEI. In nucleotides, the CDR3 is TGTGCCAGCAGCGAGGGGGGACTAGCTGTGAATGAGCAGTTCTTC. This sequence encodes CASSEGGLAVNEQFF. The full variable domain, rest sourced from reference TRBV2 and TRBJ2-1, is EPEVTQTPSHQVTQMGQEVILRCVPISNHLYFYWYRQILGQKVEFLVSFYNNEISEKSEIFDDQFSVERPDGSNFTLKIRSTKLEDSAMYFCASSEGGLAVNEQFFGPGTRLTVL.

The chain couples TRBV2 to TRBJ2-7, with a weak D call TRBD1 (6 bases). The CDR3 has 10 residues. The germline V gene has CDR1 SNHLY and CDR2 FYNNEI. V lost 7 bases, J lost 9 bases, and 10 bases lay in between. Here the CDR3 reads CASTNRVQYF. The CDR3 nucleotides are TGTGCCAGCACCAACAGGGTGCAGTACTTC.

A single count supports this clone. This chain uses TRBV2 with TRBJ2-7, with 10 bases fitting TRBD2. Germline-derived CDR1 and CDR2 are SNHLY and FYNNEI. The CDR3 has 15 amino acids. V was pared by 8 bases and J by 6 bases, with 13 bases of the junction left unmatched. The CDR3 nucleotides are TGTGCCAGCCGTGGGGCCGGGACTAGCGTAGGCGAGCAGTACTTC. It encodes CASRGAGTSVGEQYF.